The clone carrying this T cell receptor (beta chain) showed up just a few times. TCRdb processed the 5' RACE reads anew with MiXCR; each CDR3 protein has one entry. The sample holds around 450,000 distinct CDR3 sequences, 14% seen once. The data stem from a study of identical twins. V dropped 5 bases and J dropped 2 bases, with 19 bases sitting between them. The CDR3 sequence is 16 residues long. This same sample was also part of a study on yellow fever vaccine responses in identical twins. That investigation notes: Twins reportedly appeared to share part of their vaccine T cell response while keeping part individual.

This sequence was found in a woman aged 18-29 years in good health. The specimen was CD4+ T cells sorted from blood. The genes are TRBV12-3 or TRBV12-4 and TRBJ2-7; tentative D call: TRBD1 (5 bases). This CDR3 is CASSPYLGANTYEQYF. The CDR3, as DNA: TGTGCCAGCAGTCCTTATTTAGGGGCAAACACCTACGAGCAGTACTTC.